The 27 T cell receptor beta chains below were found in one sample sequenced in a study of regulatory T cells in long-lasting Graves disease. To make TCR beta libraries, researchers used iRepertoire HTBI primers and Arm-PCR of CDR3 regions. A single record per CDR3 protein comes from TCRdb applying MiXCR to the multiplex PCR reads. The data contain about 500,000 distinct CDR3 sequences, around 16% of them singletons. Noted time point: newly diagnosed GD, antithyroid drugs for less than 3 months. RNA extracted from PBMCs served as the sequencing template. A further study also used this sample, focusing on T cells in Graves' hyperthyroidism and ophthalmopathy.

The input for sequencing was peripheral blood mononuclear cells (PBMCs), taken at new diagnosis, from a patient treated with antithyroid drugs. The receptor source for this set is a man aged 40-50 years with Graves disease.

This clonotype turned up a few times. The chain carries TRBV7-3 and TRBJ2-3; TRBD1 is a possible D gene (8 bases). Germline V gives CDR1 SGHTA, CDR2 FQGTGA. The V and J ends lost 4 bases and 4 bases respectively, with 42 bases between them. CDR3 length: 24 amino acids. The CDR3 spells CASSSGRRQGFAQRGRARSDTQYF. CDR3 sequence (DNA): TGTGCCAGCAGCTCTGGACGCCGACAGGGGTTCGCTCAGAGAGGGAGGGCCCGGTCAGATACGCAGTATTTT.

The chain has TRBV2 and TRBJ2-7; 9 bases map to TRBD1. This CDR3 has 13 residues. CDR1 is SNHLY and CDR2 is FYNNEI in the germline V gene. The ends lost 5 bases at V and 8 bases at J; junction bases unmatched: 7. The CDR3 region is CASSRDRVVKQYF. CDR3 DNA: TGTGCCAGCAGTCGGGACAGGGTCGTCAAGCAGTACTTC.

At least ten counts were recorded for this clonotype. CDR3 nucleotides: TGTGCCAGCAGTGACTATAACAATCAGCCCCAGCATTTT. Amino acid sequence: CASSDYNNQPQHF. The chain is built from TRBV2 and TRBJ1-5, with unresolved D. CDR3 length equals 13 residues. V was trimmed by 3 bases and J by 3 bases, leaving 6 bases between them. The germline gives CDR1 SNHLY, CDR2 FYNNEI.

In this sample, this clonotype turned up many times. The chain couples TRBV2 to TRBJ2-2, with TRBD2 matching 7 bases. The CDR3 is 16 residues long. Germline lookup yields CDR1 SNHLY and CDR2 FYNNEI. After removal of 2 bases from V and 3 bases from J, the junction contained 6 bases not matched to a gene. CDR3: CASSETPSGYTGELFF. The DNA of the CDR3 is TGTGCCAGCAGTGAAACCCCTAGCGGTTACACCGGGGAGCTGTTTTTT.

This clonotype was seen ten or more times. The rearrangement joins TRBV7-2 to TRBJ2-1; 7 nucleotides agree with TRBD1. Germline V lookup: CDR1 SGHTA, CDR2 FQGNSA. Trimming took 3 bases from V and 8 from J; bases not matched to a gene: 10. This CDR3 is built from 15 residues. The CDR3 nucleotides read TGTGCCAGCAGCTTGACAGGGAGTATCATCGATGAGCAGTTCTTC. Residues: CASSLTGSIIDEQFF.

J is TRBJ2-1 and V is TRBV18; no firm D call. The germline V gene has CDR1 KGHSH and CDR2 LQKENI. The CDR3 runs to 15 residues. The V end was cut by 6 bases, the J end by 0 bases, with 12 bases between. The CDR3 bases are TGTGCCAGCTCCCTTTCGGTGAGCTCCTACAATGAGCAGTTCTTC. Residues: CASSLSVSSYNEQFF.

This clonotype was recorded only once. A much larger clonotype is one base distant, so this may be a read error. The chain couples TRBV5-5 to TRBJ2-1; a possible D gene is TRBD2 (6 bases). The CDR3 totals 15 residues. The germline gives CDR1 SGHKS, CDR2 YYEKEE (reference sequence). CDR3 sequence reads: CASSLVAVGGNEQSF. CDR3 bases: TGCGCCAGCAGCTTGGTGGCGGTCGGAGGGAATGAGCAGTCCTTC.

This clonotype was detected only a few times. The rearrangement joins TRBV12-3 or TRBV12-4 to TRBJ2-1, with D possibly TRBD1 on 6 matching bases. V was trimmed by 6 bases and J by 1 base, leaving 10 bases between them. The CDR3 has 14 residues. CDR3 loop: CASRLTGSYNEQFF. The DNA for the CDR3 is TGTGCCAGCAGGTTGACAGGTTCCTACAATGAGCAGTTCTTC.

This clonotype appeared many times. The genes are TRBV7-3 and TRBJ2-2; unclear D gene. The CDR3 covers 13 residues. Germline V gene data show CDR1 as SGHTA and CDR2 as FQGTGA. The V end was cut by 5 bases, the J end by 2 bases, with 6 bases between. CDR3 bases: TGTGCCAGCAGCCCCGGAAACACCGGGGAGCTGTTTTTT. It is translated as CASSPGNTGELFF.

The rearrangement links TRBV14 to TRBJ1-3; D unclear. Germline V gives CDR1 SGHDN, CDR2 FVKESK. CDR3 size: 17 residues. Trimming took off 2 bases at V and 4 bases at J, with 18 bases between the two ends. Here the CDR3 DNA reads TGTGCCAGCAGCCAAATGAGCCCGCGATCGTCCGGAAACACCATATATTTT. It translates to CASSQMSPRSSGNTIYF.

In its sample, this clonotype was seen a few times. The chain has TRBV24-1 and TRBJ2-2, with D perhaps given as TRBD1 or TRBD2 (5 bases each). The CDR3 extends over 13 amino acids. CDR1 and CDR2 from the germline V gene are KGHDR and SFDVKD. Trimming left V 5 bases short and J 6 bases short, with 9 bases between. This CDR3 is CATSVQGPGELFF. In DNA form, the CDR3 reads TGTGCCACCAGTGTCCAGGGACCCGGGGAGCTGTTTTTT.

This chain joins TRBV5-5 and TRBJ2-5; D possibly corresponds to TRBD2 (5 bases). Trimming cost V 0 bases and J 1 base, with 16 bases left between them. The length of the CDR3 is 17 residues. Germline CDR1 and CDR2: SGHKS and YYEKEE (reference sequence). DNA of the CDR3: TGTGCCAGCAGCTTGGATGGGGTTGAGGGAGTCCAAGAGACCCAGTACTTC. Amino acids: CASSLDGVEGVQETQYF.

The CDR3 reads CASSYLRLAGAKNIQYF. The CDR3 nucleotides read TGTGCCAGCAGTTACCTCCGACTAGCGGGAGCCAAAAACATTCAGTACTTC. This chain links TRBV2 with TRBJ2-4, with 10 bases lining up with TRBD2. The CDR3 contains 17 residues. The ends lost 5 bases at V and 0 bases at J; junction bases unmatched: 7. In germline, CDR1 is SNHLY, CDR2 FYNNEI.

In its sample, this clonotype was seen many times. V and J are TRBV11-2 and TRBJ2-7; 7 nucleotides line up with TRBD2. Germline V gives CDR1 SGHAT, CDR2 FQNNGV. This CDR3 comprises 15 residues. The ends lost 5 bases at V and 2 bases at J; junction bases unmatched: 9. The CDR3 sequence: CASSPPASGTYEQYF. CDR3 nucleotide sequence: TGTGCCAGCAGCCCTCCTGCTAGCGGAACCTACGAGCAGTACTTC.

This clonotype showed up many times. The chain joins TRBV6-1 to TRBJ2-5; TRBD1 is a possible D gene (6 bases). V dropped 6 bases and J dropped 3 bases, with 14 bases sitting between them. CDR1 and CDR2 (germline): MNHNS, SASEGT. The CDR3 is made up of 14 amino acids. The chain's CDR3 is CASSRVQGKETQYF. CDR3 coding DNA: TGTGCCAGCAGCAGGGTACAGGGAAAAGAGACCCAGTACTTC.

This chain uses TRBV5-4 with TRBJ2-7; D unresolved. Germline V gene lookup returns CDR1 SGHNT and CDR2 YYREEE (reference sequence). This CDR3 comprises 13 residues. The V end lost 4 bases, the J end lost 6 bases, and 14 bases lay between the germline ends. The CDR3 region has the DNA TGTGCCAGCAGCCAGACGACCCTGCGCGAGCAGTACTTC. This codes for CASSQTTLREQYF.

In its sample, this clonotype was seen a few times. The genes are TRBV27 and TRBJ1-2; TRBD1 might be the D (5 bases). Trimming took off 7 bases at V and 2 bases at J, with 17 bases between the two ends. This CDR3 is built from 15 residues. In germline, CDR1 is MNHEY, CDR2 SMNVEV (reference sequence). The DNA for the CDR3 is TGTGCCAGCATGAGCCCCCTTAAGGGGAACTATGGCTACACCTTC. Translating it yields CASMSPLKGNYGYTF.

This clonotype was detected ten times or more. This chain's CDR3 is CAWSPPQGWSPLHF. In DNA form, the CDR3 reads TGTGCCTGGAGTCCGCCACAGGGATGGTCACCCCTCCACTTT. The chain carries TRBV30 and TRBJ1-6; D is possibly TRBD1 (6 bases). V was shortened by 2 bases and J by 10 bases, with 15 bases between the two germline ends. The CDR3 extends over 14 amino acids. Germline CDR1 is GTSNPN and CDR2 is SVGIG (reference sequence).

This clonotype was seen at least ten times. The J gene is TRBJ2-5, the V gene TRBV28; 10 nucleotides line up with TRBD1. CDR3 length: 15 residues. Germline CDR1 reads MDHEN; CDR2 reads SYDVKM. V dropped 6 bases and J dropped 7; count of bases not matched to a gene: 11. CDR3 residues: CASSIPGTGDGTQYF. The CDR3 nucleotides are TGTGCCAGCAGCATTCCCGGGACAGGGGATGGGACCCAGTACTTC.

In DNA, the CDR3 is TGTGCCAGCAGCCCCGGGACAGGGTTCCACGAGCAGTACTTC. This translates into CASSPGTGFHEQYF. This chain joins TRBV11-2 and TRBJ2-7; 9 bases are a match to TRBD1. Germline assignment: CDR1 SGHAT and CDR2 FQNNGV. Unmatched junction bases numbered 7, after V lost 5 bases and J lost 5 bases. This CDR3 region has 14 residues.

The table lists this clonotype with a few counts. The CDR3 sequence: CASSARRLAGGPRDEQYF. CDR3 in DNA: TGCGCCAGCAGTGCAAGAAGACTAGCGGGAGGGCCGAGAGACGAGCAGTACTTC. The rearrangement uses TRBV10-2 and TRBJ2-7; 14 nucleotides line up with TRBD2. CDR3 length: 18 amino acids. From germline, CDR1 is WSHSY and CDR2 SAAADI. V gave up 4 bases and J gave up 5 bases; unmatched junction bases: 13.

This sequence joins TRBV29-1 and TRBJ2-1; D not certain. Trimming took 3 bases from V and 2 from J, leaving 5 bases between them. Germline CDR1 SQVTM, CDR2 ANQGSEA. The CDR3 runs to 12 residues. The CDR3 DNA follows: TGCAGCGTTGATCCAGCCTACAATGAGCAGTTCTTC. Translation gives CSVDPAYNEQFF.

The CDR3 protein is CASTQTGRGGAFF. For the CDR3, the DNA is TGTGCCAGCACTCAGACAGGGCGTGGTGGAGCTTTCTTT. This chain connects TRBV28 to TRBJ1-1, with 7 bases identical to TRBD1. The CDR3 runs 13 residues. Germline CDR1 MDHEN, CDR2 SYDVKM. The V segment lost 7 bases and the J segment 10 bases; nucleotides outside the gene matches: 12.

The table lists this clonotype with a few counts. This CDR3 reads CASSPQGASYNSPLHF. The CDR3 DNA reads as TGTGCCAGCAGTCCACAGGGGGCTTCCTATAATTCACCCCTCCACTTT. This chain uses TRBV12-3 or TRBV12-4 with TRBJ1-6; 9 bases line up with TRBD1. Losses at the gene ends were 5 bases for V and 1 base for J; bases not matched to a gene: 3. The CDR3 extends over 16 amino acids.

There are many counts of this clonotype. This sequence joins TRBV12-3 or TRBV12-4 and TRBJ2-7; 9 bases are shared with TRBD1. V was clipped by 6 bases and J by 6 bases; unmatched bases: 6. The CDR3 is 13 residues long. The CDR3 nucleotides are TGTGCCAGCAGACTGGACAGGGGAAGCGAGCAGTACTTC. Translating gives CASRLDRGSEQYF.

This clonotype was observed many times. The chain combines TRBV2 with TRBJ2-7; 7 positions match TRBD2. This CDR3 has 13 residues. Losses at the gene ends were 6 bases for V and 7 bases for J; bases not matched to a gene: 9. Germline CDR1 SNHLY, CDR2 FYNNEI. The CDR3 is CASRTSIVPEQYF. The CDR3 DNA follows: TGTGCCAGCAGGACTAGCATCGTTCCGGAGCAGTACTTC. The variable domain in full, completed from reference TRBV2 and TRBJ2-7, reads EPEVTQTPSHQVTQMGQEVILRCVPISNHLYFYWYRQILGQKVEFLVSFYNNEISEKSEIFDDQFSVERPDGSNFTLKIRSTKLEDSAMYFCASRTSIVPEQYFGPGTRLTVT.

This clonotype has a count of ten or more. The chain links TRBV6-2 or TRBV6-3 to TRBJ2-7, with D perhaps matching TRBD1 or TRBD2 (5 bases each). CDR3 size: 14 residues. CDR1 and CDR2 from the germline V gene are MNHEY and SVGEGT. Trimming cost V 4 bases and J 0 bases, with 10 bases left between them. CDR3 nucleotide sequence: TGTGCCAGCAGTTCCCGGGACCACTCCTACGAGCAGTACTTC. It yields the protein CASSSRDHSYEQYF.